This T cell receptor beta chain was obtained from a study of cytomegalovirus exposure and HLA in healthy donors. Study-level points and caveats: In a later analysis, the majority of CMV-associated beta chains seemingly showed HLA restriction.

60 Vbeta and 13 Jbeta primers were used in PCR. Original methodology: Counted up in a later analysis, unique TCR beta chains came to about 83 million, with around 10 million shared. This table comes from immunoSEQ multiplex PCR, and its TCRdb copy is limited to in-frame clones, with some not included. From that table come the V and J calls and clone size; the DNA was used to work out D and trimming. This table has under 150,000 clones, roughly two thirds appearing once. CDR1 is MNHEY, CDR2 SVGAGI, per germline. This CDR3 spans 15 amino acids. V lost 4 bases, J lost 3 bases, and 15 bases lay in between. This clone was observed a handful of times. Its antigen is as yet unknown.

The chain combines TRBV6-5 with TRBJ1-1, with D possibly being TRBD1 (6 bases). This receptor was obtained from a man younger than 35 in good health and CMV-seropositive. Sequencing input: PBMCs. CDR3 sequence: CASSWEGGLDTEAFF. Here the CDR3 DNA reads TGTGCCAGCAGTTGGGAGGGGGGGTTAGACACTGAAGCTTTCTTT.